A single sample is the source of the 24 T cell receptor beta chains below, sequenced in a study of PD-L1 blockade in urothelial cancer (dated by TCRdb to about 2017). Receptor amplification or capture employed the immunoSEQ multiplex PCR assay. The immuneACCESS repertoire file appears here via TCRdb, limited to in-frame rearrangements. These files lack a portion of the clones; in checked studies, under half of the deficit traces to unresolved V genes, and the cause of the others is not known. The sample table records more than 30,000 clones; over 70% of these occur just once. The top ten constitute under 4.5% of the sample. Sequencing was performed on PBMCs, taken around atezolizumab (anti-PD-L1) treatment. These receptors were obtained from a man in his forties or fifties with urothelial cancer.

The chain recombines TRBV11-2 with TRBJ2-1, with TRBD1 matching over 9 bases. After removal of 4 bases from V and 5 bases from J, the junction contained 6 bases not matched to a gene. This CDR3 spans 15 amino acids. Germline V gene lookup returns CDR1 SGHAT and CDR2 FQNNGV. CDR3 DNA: TGTGCCAGCAGCTCAGGGGACAGGGTACACAATGAGCAGTTCTTC. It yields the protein CASSSGDRVHNEQFF.

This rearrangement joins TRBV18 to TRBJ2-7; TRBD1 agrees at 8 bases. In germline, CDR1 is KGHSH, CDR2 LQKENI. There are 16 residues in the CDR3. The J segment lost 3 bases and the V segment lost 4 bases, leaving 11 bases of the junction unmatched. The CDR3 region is CASSLKTGQVNYEQYF. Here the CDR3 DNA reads TGTGCCAGCTCACTGAAGACGGGACAGGTCAACTACGAGCAGTACTTC.

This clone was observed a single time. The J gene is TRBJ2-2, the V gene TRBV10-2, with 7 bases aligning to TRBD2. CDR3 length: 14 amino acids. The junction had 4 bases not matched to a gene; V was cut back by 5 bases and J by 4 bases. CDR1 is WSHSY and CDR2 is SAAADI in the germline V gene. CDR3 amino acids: CASSRASGTGELFF. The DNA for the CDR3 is TGCGCCAGCAGTAGGGCTAGCGGCACCGGGGAGCTGTTTTTT.

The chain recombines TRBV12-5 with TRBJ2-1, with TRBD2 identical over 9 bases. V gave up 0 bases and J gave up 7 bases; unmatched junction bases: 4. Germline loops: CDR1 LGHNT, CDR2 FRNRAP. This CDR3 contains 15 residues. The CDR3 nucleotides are TGTGCTAGTGGTTTGGTTGTGGGACTAGCAAATGAGCAGTTCTTC. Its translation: CASGLVVGLANEQFF.

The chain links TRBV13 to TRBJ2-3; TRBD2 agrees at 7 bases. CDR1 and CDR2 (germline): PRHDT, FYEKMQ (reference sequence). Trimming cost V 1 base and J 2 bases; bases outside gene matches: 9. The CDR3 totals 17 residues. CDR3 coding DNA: TGTGCCAGCAGCTTAGAGACTAGCCAATCTGACACAGATACGCAGTATTTT. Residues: CASSLETSQSDTDTQYF.

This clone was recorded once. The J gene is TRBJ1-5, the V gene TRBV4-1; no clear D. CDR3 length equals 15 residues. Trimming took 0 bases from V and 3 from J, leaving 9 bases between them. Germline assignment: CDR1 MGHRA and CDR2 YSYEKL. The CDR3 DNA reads TGCGCCAGCAGCCAAGATAAGACTTCCAATCAGCCCCAGCATTTT. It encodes CASSQDKTSNQPQHF.

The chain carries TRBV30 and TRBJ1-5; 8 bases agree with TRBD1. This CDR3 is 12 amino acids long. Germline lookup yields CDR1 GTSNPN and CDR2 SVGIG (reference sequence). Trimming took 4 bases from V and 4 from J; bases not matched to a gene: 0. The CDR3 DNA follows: TGTGCCTGGAACAGGGGGAATCAGCCCCAGCATTTT. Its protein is CAWNRGNQPQHF.

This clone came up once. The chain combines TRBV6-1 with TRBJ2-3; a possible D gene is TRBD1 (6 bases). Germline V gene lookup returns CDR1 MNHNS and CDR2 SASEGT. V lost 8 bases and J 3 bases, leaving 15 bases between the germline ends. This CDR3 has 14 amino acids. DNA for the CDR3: TGTGCCAGCGCGGATAGGACAGTAACAGATACGCAGTATTTT. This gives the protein CASADRTVTDTQYF.

Here the CDR3 DNA reads TGTGCCAGCAGCTCAATCGGGAGTCCCTACGAGCAGTACTTC. It encodes CASSSIGSPYEQYF. The gene calls are TRBV4-2 and TRBJ2-7; D might be TRBD2 (6 bases). The CDR3 is 14 amino acids. The V gene lost 5 bases and the J gene lost 2 bases, with 13 bases spanning the gap. The germline gives CDR1 LGHNA, CDR2 YNFKEQ.

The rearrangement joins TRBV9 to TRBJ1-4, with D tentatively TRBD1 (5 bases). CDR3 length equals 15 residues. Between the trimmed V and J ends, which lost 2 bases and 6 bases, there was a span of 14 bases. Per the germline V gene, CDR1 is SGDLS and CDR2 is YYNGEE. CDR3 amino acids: CASSVSRTPDEKLFF. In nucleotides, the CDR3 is TGTGCCAGCAGCGTGAGTAGGACACCCGATGAAAAACTGTTTTTT.

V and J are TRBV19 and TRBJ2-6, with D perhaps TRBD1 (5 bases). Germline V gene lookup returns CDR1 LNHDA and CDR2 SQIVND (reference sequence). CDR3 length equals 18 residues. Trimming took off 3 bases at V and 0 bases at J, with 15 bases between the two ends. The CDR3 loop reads CASSISLTAISGANVLTF. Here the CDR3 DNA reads TGTGCCAGTAGTATTTCGTTGACAGCAATCTCTGGGGCCAACGTCCTGACTTTC. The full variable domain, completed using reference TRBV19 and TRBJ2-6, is DGGITQSPKYLFRKEGQNVTLSCEQNLNHDAMYWYRQDPGQGLRLIYYSQIVNDFQKGDIAEGYSVSREKKESFPLTVTSAQKNPTAFYLCASSISLTAISGANVLTFGAGSRLTVL.

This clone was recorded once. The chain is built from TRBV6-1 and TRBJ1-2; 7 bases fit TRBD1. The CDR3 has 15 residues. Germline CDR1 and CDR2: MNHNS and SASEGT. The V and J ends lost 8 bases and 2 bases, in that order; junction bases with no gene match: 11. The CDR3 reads CASSLLDRHNYGYTF. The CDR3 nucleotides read TGTGCCAGCTCCTTGCTGGACAGGCACAACTATGGCTACACCTTC.

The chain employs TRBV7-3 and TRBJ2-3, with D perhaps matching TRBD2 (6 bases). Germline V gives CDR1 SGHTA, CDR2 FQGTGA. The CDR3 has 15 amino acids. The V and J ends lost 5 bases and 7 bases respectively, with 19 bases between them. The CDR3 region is CASSPSGGNSNTQYF. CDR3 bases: TGTGCCAGCAGCCCCTCCGGGGGAAATAGCAATACGCAGTATTTT.

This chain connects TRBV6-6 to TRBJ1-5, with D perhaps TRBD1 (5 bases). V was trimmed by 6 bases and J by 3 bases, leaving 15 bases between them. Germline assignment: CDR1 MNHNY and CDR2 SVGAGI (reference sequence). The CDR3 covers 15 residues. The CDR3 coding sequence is TGTGCCAGCAGACGCGGACAAGAGCCCAATCAGCCCCAGCATTTT. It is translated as CASRRGQEPNQPQHF.

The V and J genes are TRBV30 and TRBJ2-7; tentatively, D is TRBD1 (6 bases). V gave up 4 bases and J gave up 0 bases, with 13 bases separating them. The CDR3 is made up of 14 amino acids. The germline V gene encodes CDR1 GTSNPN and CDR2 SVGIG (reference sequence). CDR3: CAWNREFSSYEQYF. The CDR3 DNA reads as TGTGCCTGGAACAGGGAATTTAGCTCCTACGAGCAGTACTTC.

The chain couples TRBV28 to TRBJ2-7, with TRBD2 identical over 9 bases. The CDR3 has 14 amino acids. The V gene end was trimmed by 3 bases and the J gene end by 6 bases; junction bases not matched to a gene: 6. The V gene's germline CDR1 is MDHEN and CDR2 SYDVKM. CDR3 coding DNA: TGTGCCAGCAGTTTTTCTAGCGGGGTGGGCGAGCAGTACTTC. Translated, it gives CASSFSSGVGEQYF.

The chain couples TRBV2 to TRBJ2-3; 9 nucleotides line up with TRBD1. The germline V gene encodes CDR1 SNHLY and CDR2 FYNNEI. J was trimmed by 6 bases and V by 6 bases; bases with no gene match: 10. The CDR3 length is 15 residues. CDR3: CASSKTGGVGDTQYF. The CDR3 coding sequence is TGTGCCAGCAGCAAAACAGGGGGCGTTGGTGATACGCAGTATTTT. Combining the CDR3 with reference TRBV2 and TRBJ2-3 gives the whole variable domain EPEVTQTPSHQVTQMGQEVILRCVPISNHLYFYWYRQILGQKVEFLVSFYNNEISEKSEIFDDQFSVERPDGSNFTLKIRSTKLEDSAMYFCASSKTGGVGDTQYFGPGTRLTVL.

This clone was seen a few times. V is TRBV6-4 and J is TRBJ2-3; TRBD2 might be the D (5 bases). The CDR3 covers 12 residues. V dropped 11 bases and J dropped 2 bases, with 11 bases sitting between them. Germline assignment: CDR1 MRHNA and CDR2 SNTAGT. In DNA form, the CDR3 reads TGTGCCTCCAAGGACTTCACAGATACGCAGTATTTT. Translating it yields CASKDFTDTQYF.

The CDR3 bases are TGTGCCAGCAGCTCAGCGACAGAAAACTATGGCTACACCTTC. Translated, it gives CASSSATENYGYTF. The rearrangement uses TRBV7-9 and TRBJ1-2, with TRBD1 as a possible D gene (5 bases). V gave up 4 bases and J gave up 2 bases, with 11 bases separating them. The CDR3 is made up of 14 amino acids. The germline V gene encodes CDR1 SEHNR and CDR2 FQNEAQ (reference sequence).

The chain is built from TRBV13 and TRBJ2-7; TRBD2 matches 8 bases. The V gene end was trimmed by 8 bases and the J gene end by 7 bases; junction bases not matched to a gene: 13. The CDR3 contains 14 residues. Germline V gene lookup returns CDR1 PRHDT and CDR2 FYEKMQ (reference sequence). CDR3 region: CASAPLGAGDEQYF. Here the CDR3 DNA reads TGTGCCAGCGCCCCACTTGGAGCGGGAGATGAGCAGTACTTC. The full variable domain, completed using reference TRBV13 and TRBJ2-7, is AAGVIQSPRHLIKEKRETATLKCYPIPRHDTVYWYQQGPGQDPQFLISFYEKMQSDKGSIPDRFSAQQFSDYHSELNMSSLELGDSALYFCASAPLGAGDEQYFGPGTRLTVT.

CDR3 sequence reads: CASSLGAGSNTEAFF. DNA of the CDR3: TGTGCCAGCAGCTTGGGGGCGGGCTCGAACACTGAAGCTTTCTTT. The chain has TRBV5-5 and TRBJ1-1; D gene uncertain. The CDR3 sequence is 15 residues long. The V and J ends lost 0 bases and 1 base respectively, with 10 bases between them. Germline V gene sequence: CDR1 SGHKS, CDR2 YYEKEE (reference sequence).

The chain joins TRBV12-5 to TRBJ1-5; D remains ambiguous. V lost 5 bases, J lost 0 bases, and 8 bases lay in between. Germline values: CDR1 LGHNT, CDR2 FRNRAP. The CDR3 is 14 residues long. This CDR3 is CASGDNDSNQPQHF. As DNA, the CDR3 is TGTGCTAGTGGTGACAACGATAGCAATCAGCCCCAGCATTTT.

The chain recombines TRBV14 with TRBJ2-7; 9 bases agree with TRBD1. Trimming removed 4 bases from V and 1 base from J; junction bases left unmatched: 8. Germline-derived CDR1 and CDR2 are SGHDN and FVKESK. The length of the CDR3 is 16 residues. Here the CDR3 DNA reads TGTGCCAGCAGCCTTCTAACCGGGACAGGGTCCTACGAGCAGTACTTC. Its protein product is CASSLLTGTGSYEQYF. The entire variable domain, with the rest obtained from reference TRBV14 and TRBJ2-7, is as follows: EAGVTQFPSHSVIEKGQTVTLRCDPISGHDNLYWYRRVMGKEIKFLLHFVKESKQDESGMPNNRFLAERTGGTYSTLKVQPAELEDSGVYFCASSLLTGTGSYEQYFGPGTRLTVT.

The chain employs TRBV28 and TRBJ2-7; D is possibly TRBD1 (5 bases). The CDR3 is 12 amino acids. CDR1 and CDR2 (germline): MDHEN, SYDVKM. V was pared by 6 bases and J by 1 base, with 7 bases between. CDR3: CASRTVSYEQYF. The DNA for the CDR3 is TGTGCCAGCAGGACAGTTTCCTACGAGCAGTACTTC.